The entry below gives a single T cell receptor (beta chain) sequence along with its context. This sample stems from a study of blood T cell repertoires in COVID-19. Study context: COVID-19 samples from acute and convalescent phases originated in the United States, Italy and Spain. Nucleic acid was either cDNA or gDNA, and it came from T cells, B-cell-depleted T cells, or PBMCs.

Germline V lookup: CDR1 MDHEN, CDR2 SYDVKM. The CDR3 covers 16 residues. The V end lost 3 bases, the J end lost 2 bases, and 13 bases lay between the germline ends. Original analysis: Estimation of nucleated cell counts was performed using reference gene primer amplification. TCRdb's table, derived via immunoSEQ multiplex PCR, lists solely in-frame clones and lacks some. D and trimming come from the DNA, and the V and J calls and clone size come from that table. The data show roughly 190,000 clones, with around 83% seen just once and roughly 6.1% held by the top ten. The source material was peripheral blood. This chain connects TRBV28 to TRBJ2-2, with D unclear. The origin of this receptor is a woman between 40 and 55 years old with acute or convalescent COVID-19. The CDR3 loop reads CASSFLSEINTGELFF. Written as DNA, the CDR3 is TGTGCCAGCAGTTTCCTCAGCGAAATAAACACCGGGGAGCTGTTTTTT.